The next 20 T cell receptor beta chains were all read from a single sample in a study of OX40 agonist ivuxolimab in advanced cancers. TCRdb's table, derived via immunoSEQ multiplex PCR, lists solely in-frame clones and lacks some. The table lists 50,000 to 70,000 clones, 70% to 90% of them singletons. This specimen was CD4+ or CD8+ T cells sorted from blood, taken in a trial of the OX40 agonist ivuxolimab. These TCRs come from an adult with an advanced solid tumor such as melanoma, head and neck, liver or kidney cancer.

The DNA of the CDR3 is TGTGCCAGCAGCGTAGGTGGAGGGACACCCCAAGAGACCCAGTACTTC. Encoded protein: CASSVGGGTPQETQYF. The chain has TRBV9 and TRBJ2-5; the D call may be TRBD1 or TRBD2 (6 bases each). Trimming removed 0 bases at V and 1 base at J, with 13 bases between. The germline V gene has CDR1 SGDLS and CDR2 YYNGEE. This CDR3 is built from 16 residues.

The V and J genes are TRBV7-9 and TRBJ2-5, with D uncertain. V lost 3 bases and J 14 bases, leaving 16 bases between the germline ends. CDR3 length: 12 residues. The germline CDR1 and CDR2 sequences are SEHNR and FQNEAQ (reference sequence). As DNA, the CDR3 is TGTGCCAGCAGCTTTTCCGACGGAAGTAAATACTTC. Translating it yields CASSFSDGSKYF.

The rearrangement joins TRBV13 to TRBJ2-2; 8 bases align to TRBD2. The V and J ends lost 1 base and 5 bases, in that order; junction bases with no gene match: 9. Germline CDR1 and CDR2: PRHDT and FYEKMQ (reference sequence). The CDR3 extends over 17 amino acids. CDR3 DNA: TGTGCCAGCAGCTTAGCGAGCGGGAGAGACGGTACCGGGGAGCTGTTTTTT. It yields the protein CASSLASGRDGTGELFF.

In its sample, this clone was seen once. This chain joins TRBV7-6 and TRBJ2-7; no reliable D call. Germline values: CDR1 SGHVS, CDR2 FNYEAQ. Trimming removed 1 base at V and 7 bases at J, with 14 bases between. This CDR3 has 14 residues. The chain's CDR3 is CASSLGGGKLEQYF. CDR3 bases: TGTGCCAGCAGCTTAGGGGGTGGGAAACTGGAGCAGTACTTC.

The genes are TRBV27 and TRBJ1-5, with D perhaps TRBD1 (5 bases). CDR3 length: 14 amino acids. Germline V gene data show CDR1 as MNHEY and CDR2 as SMNVEV (reference sequence). V shed 1 base and J shed 7 bases, with 11 bases lying between them. CDR3 region: CASSLWGVGQPQHF. CDR3 in DNA: TGTGCCAGCAGTTTATGGGGGGTAGGGCAGCCCCAGCATTTT.

There are many counts of this clone. The gene calls are TRBV9 and TRBJ2-1; 14 bases fit TRBD2. This CDR3 region has 17 residues. V dropped 4 bases and J dropped 8; count of bases not matched to a gene: 11. Germline loops: CDR1 SGDLS, CDR2 YYNGEE. Here the CDR3 DNA reads TGTGCCAGCAGCCCCCGGACTAGCGGGGGGAGTATGGATGAGCAGTTCTTC. Its protein is CASSPRTSGGSMDEQFF.

V gene TRBV6-1 combines with J gene TRBJ1-1, with D possibly being TRBD1 (6 bases). Germline CDR1 and CDR2: MNHNS and SASEGT. V was trimmed by 8 bases and J by 4 bases, leaving 11 bases between them. The CDR3 spans 12 residues. In DNA form, the CDR3 reads TGTGCCAGCTCAGAGGGGGGCACTGAAGCTTTCTTT. Translated: CASSEGGTEAFF.

The V and J genes are TRBV19 and TRBJ2-1; D is tentatively TRBD1 or TRBD2 (5 bases each). The CDR3 length is 12 residues. Germline V gene data show CDR1 as LNHDA and CDR2 as SQIVND (reference sequence). Between the trimmed V and J ends, which lost 8 bases and 4 bases, there was a span of 9 bases. This CDR3 is CASGWGYNEQFF. The CDR3 DNA reads TGTGCCAGTGGGTGGGGGTACAATGAGCAGTTCTTC.

The chain links TRBV7-9 to TRBJ2-7, with D possibly matching TRBD2 (6 bases). Germline values: CDR1 SEHNR, CDR2 FQNEAQ (reference sequence). Deletions cut 3 bases from V and 4 bases from J, with 16 bases between. CDR3 length: 15 residues. The CDR3 protein is CASSFWRAGDYEQYV. DNA for the CDR3: TGTGCCAGCAGCTTTTGGAGGGCAGGAGATTACGAGCAGTACGTC.

This clone has a handful of counts. The chain uses TRBV4-3 and TRBJ1-2; 7 bases agree with TRBD1. Germline V gene lookup returns CDR1 LGHNA and CDR2 YSLEER. V shed 0 bases and J 4 bases; nucleotides not matched to a gene: 11. The CDR3 runs 17 residues. The CDR3 here is CASSQDPFSGTVYGYTF. The CDR3 coding sequence is TGCGCCAGCAGCCAAGATCCCTTTTCCGGGACAGTCTATGGCTACACCTTC.

The rearrangement uses TRBV7-9 and TRBJ1-1, with a tentative D call TRBD1 (5 bases). The V end lost 5 bases, the J end lost 1 base, and 8 bases lay between the germline ends. The CDR3 contains 13 residues. Germline loops: CDR1 SEHNR, CDR2 FQNEAQ (reference sequence). This CDR3 is CASSPGGNTEAFF. The CDR3 bases are TGTGCCAGCAGCCCGGGGGGGAACACTGAAGCTTTCTTT.

This chain joins TRBV13 and TRBJ1-2, with TRBD1 identical over 7 bases. Germline V gene data show CDR1 as PRHDT and CDR2 as FYEKMQ (reference sequence). This CDR3 comprises 15 residues. The V segment lost 0 bases and the J segment 4 bases; nucleotides outside the gene matches: 5. The CDR3 protein is CASSLGYRGSYGYTF. The CDR3 nucleotides read TGTGCCAGCAGCTTAGGTTACAGGGGAAGCTATGGCTACACCTTC.

This clone was observed a single time. This sequence joins TRBV18 and TRBJ2-1; possible D gene TRBD1, 6 bases. Germline V CDR1 and CDR2: KGHSH, LQKENI. There are 15 residues in the CDR3. V gave up 4 bases and J gave up 4 bases, with 14 bases separating them. The CDR3 region is CASSHTDSRYNEQFF. The CDR3 region has the DNA TGTGCCAGCTCACACACGGACAGCAGGTACAATGAGCAGTTCTTC.

The chain joins TRBV7-9 to TRBJ2-7, with 9 bases matching TRBD2. This CDR3 comprises 15 residues. The ends lost 3 bases at V and 3 bases at J; junction bases unmatched: 6. From germline, CDR1 is SEHNR and CDR2 FQNEAQ (reference sequence). The CDR3 sequence is CASSFFAGGGYEQYF. CDR3 nucleotide sequence: TGTGCCAGCAGCTTTTTTGCGGGAGGGGGCTACGAGCAGTACTTC.

The chain employs TRBV7-3 and TRBJ2-3, with 8 positions matching TRBD2. Germline V gene sequence: CDR1 SGHTA, CDR2 FQGTGA. V dropped 5 bases and J dropped 6; count of bases not matched to a gene: 10. This CDR3 spans 15 amino acids. The chain's CDR3 is CASSASGSLLDTQYF. The DNA for the CDR3 is TGTGCCAGCAGCGCGAGCGGGAGCCTCCTCGATACGCAGTATTTT.

This clone has a handful of counts. This rearrangement joins TRBV27 to TRBJ2-1; D might be TRBD1 (6 bases). This CDR3 comprises 14 residues. Trimming removed 2 bases from V and 5 bases from J, with 10 bases in between. Per germline, CDR1 MNHEY and CDR2 SMNVEV (reference sequence). CDR3: CASSLGTTHNEQFF. The CDR3 coding sequence is TGTGCCAGCAGTTTAGGGACAACGCACAATGAGCAGTTCTTC.

The rearrangement joins TRBV27 to TRBJ2-4, with D perhaps TRBD1 or TRBD2 (6 bases each). The CDR3 is made up of 15 amino acids. Germline V lookup: CDR1 MNHEY, CDR2 SMNVEV (reference sequence). Trimming took 2 bases from V and 9 from J, leaving 17 bases between them. CDR3 bases: TGTGCCAGCAGTTTAATGGGGGGCCAGAGTGTCATTCAGTACTTC. Translated: CASSLMGGQSVIQYF.

The J gene is TRBJ1-1, the V gene TRBV19; D is ambiguous. CDR3 size: 11 residues. The V end lost 3 bases, the J end lost 5 bases, and 4 bases lay between the germline ends. The V gene's germline CDR1 is LNHDA and CDR2 SQIVND (reference sequence). CDR3 sequence reads: CASSMRTEAFF. As DNA, the CDR3 is TGTGCCAGTAGTATGCGGACTGAAGCTTTCTTT.

A word on this clone: A much more abundant neighbour one base away suggests this may be a read error. The same CDR3 is also encoded by other DNA sequences in this sample. The chain combines TRBV4-1 with TRBJ1-2; D is unclear. The CDR3 spans 14 residues. Germline assignment: CDR1 MGHRA and CDR2 YSYEKL. Trimming removed 0 bases from V and 0 bases from J, with 5 bases in between. For the CDR3, the DNA is TGCGCCAGCAGCCAAGAACGGTCTAACTATGGCTACACCTTC. It specifies CASSQERSNYGYTF.

This chain links TRBV7-9 with TRBJ2-5; D ambiguous. Germline loops: CDR1 SEHNR, CDR2 FQNEAQ (reference sequence). The V end was cut by 3 bases, the J end by 4 bases, with 12 bases between. CDR3 size: 14 residues. The DNA of the CDR3 is TGTGCCAGCAGCTTTAATCGCGGCCTAGAGACCCAGTACTTC. It encodes CASSFNRGLETQYF.